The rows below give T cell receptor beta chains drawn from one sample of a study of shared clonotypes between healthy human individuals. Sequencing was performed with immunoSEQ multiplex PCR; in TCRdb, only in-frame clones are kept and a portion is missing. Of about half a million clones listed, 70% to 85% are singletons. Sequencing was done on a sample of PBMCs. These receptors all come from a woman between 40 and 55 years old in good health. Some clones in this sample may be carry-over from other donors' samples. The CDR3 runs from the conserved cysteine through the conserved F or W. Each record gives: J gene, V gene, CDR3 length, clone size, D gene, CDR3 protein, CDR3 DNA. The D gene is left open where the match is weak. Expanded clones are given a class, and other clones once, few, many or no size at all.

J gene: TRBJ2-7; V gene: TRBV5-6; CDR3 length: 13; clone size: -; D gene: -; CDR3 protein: CASSLQGTIEQYF; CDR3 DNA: TGTGCCAGCAGCTTGCAGGGGACGATCGAGCAGTACTTC
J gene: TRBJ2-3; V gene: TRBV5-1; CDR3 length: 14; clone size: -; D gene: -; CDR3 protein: CASSLAESTDTQYF; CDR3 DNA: TGCGCCAGCAGCTTGGCCGAGAGCACAGATACGCAGTATTTT
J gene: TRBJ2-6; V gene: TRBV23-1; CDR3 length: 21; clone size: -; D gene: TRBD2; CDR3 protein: CASTLLREGRGEGSGANVLTF; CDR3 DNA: TGCGCCAGCACCCTCCTTAGAGAGGGGCGCGGGGAGGGGTCCGGGGCCAACGTCCTGACTTTC
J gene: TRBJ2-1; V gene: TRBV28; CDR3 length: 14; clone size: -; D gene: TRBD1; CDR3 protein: CASSTPGQGAEQFF; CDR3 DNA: TGTGCCAGCAGTACGCCGGGACAGGGTGCTGAGCAGTTCTTC
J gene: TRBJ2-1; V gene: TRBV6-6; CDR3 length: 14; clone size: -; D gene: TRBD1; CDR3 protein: CASSYSGQYNEQFF; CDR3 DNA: TGTGCCAGCAGTTACTCGGGACAGTACAATGAGCAGTTCTTC
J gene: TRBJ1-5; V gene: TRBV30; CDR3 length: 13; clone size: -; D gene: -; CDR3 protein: CAWSVRGAQPQHF; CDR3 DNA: TGTGCCTGGAGTGTGCGGGGGGCTCAGCCCCAGCATTTT
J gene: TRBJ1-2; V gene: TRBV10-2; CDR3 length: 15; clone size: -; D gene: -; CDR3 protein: CASSPGYRDGSGYTF; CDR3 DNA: TGCGCCAGCAGTCCCGGCTACAGGGATGGATCTGGCTACACCTTC
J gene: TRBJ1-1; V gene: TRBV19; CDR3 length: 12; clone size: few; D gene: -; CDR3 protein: CASSYLQGEAFF; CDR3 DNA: TGTGCCAGTAGTTACTTGCAGGGGGAAGCTTTCTTT
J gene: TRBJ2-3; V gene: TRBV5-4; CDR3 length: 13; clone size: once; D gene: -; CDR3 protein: CATAEPNTDTQYF; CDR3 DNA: TGTGCCACCGCCGAACCGAACACAGATACGCAGTATTTT
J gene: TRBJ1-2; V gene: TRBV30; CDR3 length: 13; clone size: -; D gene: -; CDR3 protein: CAWSVVSTGGYTF; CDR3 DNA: TGTGCCTGGAGTGTAGTCTCGACTGGGGGCTACACCTTC
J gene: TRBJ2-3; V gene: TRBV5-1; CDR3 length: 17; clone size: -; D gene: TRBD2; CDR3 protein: CASSPLPLAGGADTQYF; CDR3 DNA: TGCGCCAGCAGCCCCCTTCCGCTAGCGGGAGGGGCAGATACGCAGTATTTT
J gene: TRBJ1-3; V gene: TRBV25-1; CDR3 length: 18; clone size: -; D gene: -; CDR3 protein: CASSESVGAGSAGNTIYF; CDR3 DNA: TGTGCCAGCAGTGAATCGGTGGGGGCAGGATCGGCCGGAAACACCATATATTTT
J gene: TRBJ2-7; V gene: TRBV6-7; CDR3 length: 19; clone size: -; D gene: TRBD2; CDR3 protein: CASSRSGTSGRGASYEQYF; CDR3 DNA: TGTGCCAGCAGCAGATCGGGGACTAGCGGGAGGGGGGCCTCTTACGAGCAGTACTTC
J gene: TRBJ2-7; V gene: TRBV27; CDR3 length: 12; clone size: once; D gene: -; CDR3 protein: CASSLSSGVQYF; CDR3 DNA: TGTGCCAGCAGTTTATCGAGTGGGGTGCAGTACTTC
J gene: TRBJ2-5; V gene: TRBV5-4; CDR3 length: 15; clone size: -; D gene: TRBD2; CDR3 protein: CASSLGLAGEETQYF; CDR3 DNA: TGTGCCAGCAGCTTGGGGCTAGCGGGAGAAGAGACCCAGTACTTC
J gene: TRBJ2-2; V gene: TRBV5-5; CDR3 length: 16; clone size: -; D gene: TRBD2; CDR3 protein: CASSSNLAGVSGELFF; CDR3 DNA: TGTGCCAGCAGCAGTAATCTAGCGGGAGTTAGCGGGGAGCTGTTTTTT
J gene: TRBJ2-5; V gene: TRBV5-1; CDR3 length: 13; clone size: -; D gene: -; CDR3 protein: CASSLGGEETQYF; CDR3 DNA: TGCGCCAGCAGCTTGGGGGGCGAAGAGACCCAGTACTTC
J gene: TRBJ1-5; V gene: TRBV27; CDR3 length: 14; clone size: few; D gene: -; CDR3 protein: CASRSLMGYQPQHF; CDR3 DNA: TGTGCCAGCAGGTCCCTAATGGGGTATCAGCCCCAGCATTTT
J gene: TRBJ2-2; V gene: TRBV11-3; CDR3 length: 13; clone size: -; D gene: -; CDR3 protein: CASSLYSTGELFF; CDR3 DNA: TGTGCCAGCAGCTTGTACTCCACCGGGGAGCTGTTTTTT
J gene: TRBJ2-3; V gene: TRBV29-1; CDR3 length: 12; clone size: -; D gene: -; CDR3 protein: CSAVTSTDTQYF; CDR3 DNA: TGCAGCGCGGTCACGAGCACAGATACGCAGTATTTT
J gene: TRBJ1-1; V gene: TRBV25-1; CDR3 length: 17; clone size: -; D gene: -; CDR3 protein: CASSGPSQQGRNTEAFF; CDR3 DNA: TGTGCCAGCAGTGGCCCCTCCCAACAGGGTAGGAACACTGAAGCTTTCTTT
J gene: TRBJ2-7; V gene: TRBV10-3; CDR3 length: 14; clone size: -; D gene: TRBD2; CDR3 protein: CAISDQRERYEQYF; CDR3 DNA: TGTGCCATCAGTGATCAGCGGGAAAGGTACGAGCAGTACTTC
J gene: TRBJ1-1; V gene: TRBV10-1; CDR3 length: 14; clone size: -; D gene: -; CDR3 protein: CASSEGEGKAEAFF; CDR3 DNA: TGCGCCAGCAGTGAGGGTGAGGGAAAGGCTGAAGCTTTCTTT
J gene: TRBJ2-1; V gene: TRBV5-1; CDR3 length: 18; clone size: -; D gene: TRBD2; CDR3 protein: CASSLSPSTGGIYNEQFF; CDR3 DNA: TGCGCCAGCAGCTTGTCACCCTCAACGGGAGGGATATACAATGAGCAGTTCTTC
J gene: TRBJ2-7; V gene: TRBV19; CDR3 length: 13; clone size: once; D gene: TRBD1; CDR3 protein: CASSGQGPYEQYF; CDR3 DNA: TGTGCCAGTAGTGGACAGGGACCCTACGAGCAGTACTTC
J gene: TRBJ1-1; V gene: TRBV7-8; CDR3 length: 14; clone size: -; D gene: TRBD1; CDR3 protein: CASSWDRENTEAFF; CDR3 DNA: TGTGCCAGCAGCTGGGACAGAGAGAACACTGAAGCTTTCTTT
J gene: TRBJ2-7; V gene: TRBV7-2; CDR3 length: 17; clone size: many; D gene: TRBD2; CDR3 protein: CASSLRARGLAGVEQYF; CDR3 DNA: TGTGCCAGCAGCCTCCGAGCTCGGGGACTAGCGGGAGTAGAGCAGTACTTC
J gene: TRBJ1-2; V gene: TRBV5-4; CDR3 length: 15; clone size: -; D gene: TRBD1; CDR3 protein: CASSLEFATGNGYTF; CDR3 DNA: TGTGCCAGCAGCTTGGAGTTCGCGACAGGGAACGGCTACACCTTC
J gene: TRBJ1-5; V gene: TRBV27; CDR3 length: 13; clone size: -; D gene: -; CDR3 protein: CASSLLGNQPQHF; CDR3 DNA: TGTGCCAGCAGTTTATTGGGAAATCAGCCCCAGCATTTT
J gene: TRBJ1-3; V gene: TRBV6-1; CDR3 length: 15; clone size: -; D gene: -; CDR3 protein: CASSEEGARGNTIYF; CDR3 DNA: TGTGCCAGCAGTGAAGAAGGGGCGAGGGGAAACACCATATATTTT
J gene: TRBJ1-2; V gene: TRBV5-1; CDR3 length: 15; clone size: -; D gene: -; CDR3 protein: CASSHGGGSNYGYTF; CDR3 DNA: TGCGCCAGCAGCCACGGTGGGGGGTCTAACTATGGCTACACCTTC
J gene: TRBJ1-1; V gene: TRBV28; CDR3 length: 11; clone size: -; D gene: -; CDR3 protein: CASGLNTEAFF; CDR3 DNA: TGTGCCAGCGGGCTCAACACTGAAGCTTTCTTT
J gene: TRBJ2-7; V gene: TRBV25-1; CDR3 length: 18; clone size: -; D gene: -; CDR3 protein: CASSETHQRDNRLGEQYF; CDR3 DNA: TGTGCCAGCAGTGAGACCCATCAGCGGGACAACCGACTCGGCGAGCAGTACTTC
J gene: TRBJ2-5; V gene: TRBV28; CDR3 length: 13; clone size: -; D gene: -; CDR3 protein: CASSSGSLETQYF; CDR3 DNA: TGTGCCAGCAGTTCAGGGAGTTTGGAGACCCAGTACTTC
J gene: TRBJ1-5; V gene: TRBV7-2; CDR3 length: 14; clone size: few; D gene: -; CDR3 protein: CASSLGYSNQPQHF; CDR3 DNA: TGTGCCAGCAGCTTAGGGTATAGCAATCAGCCCCAGCATTTT
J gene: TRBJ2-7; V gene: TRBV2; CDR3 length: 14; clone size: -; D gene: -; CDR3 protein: CASSVSPASYEQYF; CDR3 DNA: TGTGCCAGCAGTGTCTCTCCTGCCTCCTACGAGCAGTACTTC
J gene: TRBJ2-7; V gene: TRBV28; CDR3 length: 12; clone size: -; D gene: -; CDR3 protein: CASCGSAYEQYF; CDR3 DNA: TGTGCCAGCTGCGGCTCAGCCTACGAGCAGTACTTC
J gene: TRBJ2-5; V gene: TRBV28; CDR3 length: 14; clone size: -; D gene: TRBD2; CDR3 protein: CASSFAGVVETQYF; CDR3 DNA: TGTGCCAGCAGTTTTGCGGGAGTGGTGGAGACCCAGTACTTC
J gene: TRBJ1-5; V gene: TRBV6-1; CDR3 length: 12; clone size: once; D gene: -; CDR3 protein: CASSDPNQPQHF; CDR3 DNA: TGTGCCAGCAGTGATCCAAATCAGCCCCAGCATTTT
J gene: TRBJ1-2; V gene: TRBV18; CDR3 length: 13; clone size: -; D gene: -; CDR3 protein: CASSQQGDYGYTF; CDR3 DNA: TGTGCCAGCTCACAACAGGGTGACTATGGCTACACCTTC
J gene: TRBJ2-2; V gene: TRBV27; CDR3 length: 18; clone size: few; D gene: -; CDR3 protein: CASSGVEGIVGKTGELFF; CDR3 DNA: TGTGCCAGCAGTGGGGTGGAAGGGATCGTGGGGAAGACCGGGGAGCTGTTTTTT
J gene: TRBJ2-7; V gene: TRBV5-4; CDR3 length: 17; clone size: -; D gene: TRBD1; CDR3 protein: CASSARFLGQGAYEQYF; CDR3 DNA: TGTGCCAGCAGCGCCCGTTTCCTTGGACAGGGAGCCTACGAGCAGTACTTC
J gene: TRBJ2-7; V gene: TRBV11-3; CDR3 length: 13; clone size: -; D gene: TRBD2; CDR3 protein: CASSLIAGNEQYF; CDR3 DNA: TGTGCCAGCAGCTTAATAGCGGGAAACGAGCAGTACTTC
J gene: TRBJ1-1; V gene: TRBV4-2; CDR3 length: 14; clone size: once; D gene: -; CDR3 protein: CASSQGPTNTEAFF; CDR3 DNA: TGTGCCAGCAGCCAAGGACCAACAAACACTGAAGCTTTCTTT
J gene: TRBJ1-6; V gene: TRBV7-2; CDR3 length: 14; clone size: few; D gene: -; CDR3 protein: CAISFGTVNSPLHF; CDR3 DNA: TGTGCCATCAGCTTCGGGACGGTTAATTCACCCCTCCACTTT
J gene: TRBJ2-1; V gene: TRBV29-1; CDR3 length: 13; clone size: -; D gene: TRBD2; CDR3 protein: CSVEVVAGNEQFF; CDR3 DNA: TGCAGCGTTGAAGTGGTAGCGGGAAATGAGCAGTTCTTC
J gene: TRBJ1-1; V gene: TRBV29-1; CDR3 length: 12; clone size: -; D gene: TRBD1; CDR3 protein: CSVEGQGVEAFF; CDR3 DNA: TGCAGCGTTGAGGGACAGGGTGTTGAAGCTTTCTTT
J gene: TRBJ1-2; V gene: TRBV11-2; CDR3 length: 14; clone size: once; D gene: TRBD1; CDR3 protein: CASSLDRQGGGYTF; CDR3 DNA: TGTGCCAGCAGCTTAGATAGACAGGGTGGTGGCTACACCTTC
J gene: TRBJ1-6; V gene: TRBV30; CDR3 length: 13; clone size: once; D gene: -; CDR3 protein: CAYSGFGLSPLHF; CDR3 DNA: TGTGCCTATTCTGGCTTTGGACTTTCACCCCTCCACTTT
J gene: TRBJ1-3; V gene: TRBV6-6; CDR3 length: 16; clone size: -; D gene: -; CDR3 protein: CASSYGVQSSGNTIYF; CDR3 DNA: TGTGCCAGCAGTTACGGGGTACAGAGCTCTGGAAACACCATATATTTT
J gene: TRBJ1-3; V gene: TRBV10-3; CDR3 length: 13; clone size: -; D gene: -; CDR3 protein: CAISDWFENTIYF; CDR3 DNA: TGTGCCATCAGTGACTGGTTTGAAAACACCATATATTTT
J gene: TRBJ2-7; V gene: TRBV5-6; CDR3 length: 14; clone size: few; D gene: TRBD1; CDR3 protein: CASSGQGGSYEQYF; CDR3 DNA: TGTGCCAGCAGCGGACAGGGGGGATCCTACGAGCAGTACTTC
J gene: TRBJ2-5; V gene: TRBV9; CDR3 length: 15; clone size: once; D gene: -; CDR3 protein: CASSVDMRRTETQYF; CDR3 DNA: TGTGCCAGCAGCGTAGATATGAGGAGGACAGAGACCCAGTACTTC
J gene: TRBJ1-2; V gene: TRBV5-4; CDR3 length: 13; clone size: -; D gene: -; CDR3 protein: CASSEQGPYGYTF; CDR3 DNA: TGTGCCAGCAGCGAGCAGGGACCCTATGGCTACACCTTC
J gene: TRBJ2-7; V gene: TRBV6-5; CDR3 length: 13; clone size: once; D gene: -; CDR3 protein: CASSYIGSYEQYF; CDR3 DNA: TGTGCCAGCAGTTATATTGGCTCCTACGAGCAGTACTTC
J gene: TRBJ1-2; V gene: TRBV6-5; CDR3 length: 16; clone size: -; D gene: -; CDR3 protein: CASSYSRYRVLDGYTF; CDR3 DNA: TGTGCCAGCAGTTACTCGCGATACAGGGTTTTGGATGGCTACACCTTC
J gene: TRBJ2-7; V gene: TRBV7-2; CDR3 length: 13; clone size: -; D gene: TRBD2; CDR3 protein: CASSLAGGYEQYF; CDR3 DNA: TGTGCCAGCAGTTTAGCGGGGGGCTACGAGCAGTACTTC
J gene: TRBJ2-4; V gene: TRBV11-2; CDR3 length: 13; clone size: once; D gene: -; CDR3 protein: CASSLNVENIQYF; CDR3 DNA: TGCGCCAGCAGCTTAAATGTGGAAAACATTCAGTACTTC
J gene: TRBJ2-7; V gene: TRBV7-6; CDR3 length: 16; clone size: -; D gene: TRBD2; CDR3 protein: CASSPPGTRLSYEQYF; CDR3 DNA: TGTGCCAGCAGCCCACCCGGGACTAGACTTTCCTACGAGCAGTACTTC
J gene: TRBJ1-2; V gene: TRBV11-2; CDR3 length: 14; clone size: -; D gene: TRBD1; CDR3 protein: CASSWNRGNYGYTF; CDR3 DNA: TGTGCCAGCAGCTGGAACAGGGGCAACTATGGCTACACCTTC